What follows are 9 T cell receptor beta chains derived from one specimen sequenced in a study of T-cell memory formation after mild COVID-19. TCRdb re-analysed the 5' RACE reads in MiXCR, keeping a single row per CDR3 protein. The sample yields roughly 110,000 distinct CDR3 sequences, around 12% seen once. The sample was PBMCs or a T cell subset sorted from them (not recorded which). The source is an adult woman who had mild COVID-19 (a few samples of this study predate the infection). Cell type and time point are not known.

V is TRBV24-1 and J is TRBJ2-2; no reliable D call. There are 14 residues in the CDR3. Trimming cost V 5 bases and J 4 bases, with 10 bases left between them. Germline V gene lookup returns CDR1 KGHDR and CDR2 SFDVKD. The CDR3 region is CATSGPSGTGELFF. CDR3 bases: TGTGCCACCAGTGGACCATCGGGCACCGGGGAGCTGTTTTTT.

This clonotype has only a few counts. V usage is TRBV7-6 and J usage is TRBJ2-6; 7 nucleotides agree with TRBD2. The CDR3 has 18 amino acids. J lost 0 bases, V lost 1 base, and 6 bases had no gene match. Germline V gene data show CDR1 as SGHVS and CDR2 as FNYEAQ. CDR3 amino acids: CASSLVGGFYSGANVLTF. Here the CDR3 DNA reads TGTGCCAGCAGCTTAGTCGGGGGGTTCTACTCTGGGGCCAACGTCCTGACTTTC.

This clonotype showed up just a few times. The V and J genes are TRBV19 and TRBJ2-1; TRBD1 is a possible D gene (6 bases). The CDR3 contains 15 residues. CDR1 LNHDA and CDR2 SQIVND come from the germline V gene (reference sequence). With 7 bases removed from V and 2 bases from J, the gap between germline ends came to 15 bases. This CDR3 is CASTPEGDPYNEQFF. CDR3 bases: TGTGCCAGTACCCCCGAGGGGGACCCCTACAATGAGCAGTTCTTC. Combining the CDR3 with reference TRBV19 and TRBJ2-1 gives the whole variable domain DGGITQSPKYLFRKEGQNVTLSCEQNLNHDAMYWYRQDPGQGLRLIYYSQIVNDFQKGDIAEGYSVSREKKESFPLTVTSAQKNPTAFYLCASTPEGDPYNEQFFGPGTRLTVL.

This clonotype was detected only a few times. This chain links TRBV5-1 with TRBJ2-7; no clear D gene. This CDR3 spans 13 amino acids. Germline CDR1 reads SGHRS; CDR2 reads YFSETQ. The V end was cut by 3 bases, the J end by 4 bases, with 11 bases between. This CDR3 is CASSWLPQYEQYF. In nucleotides, the CDR3 is TGCGCCAGCAGCTGGCTCCCCCAGTACGAGCAGTACTTC. Full variable domain (missing parts from reference TRBV5-1 and TRBJ2-7): KAGVTQTPRYLIKTRGQQVTLSCSPISGHRSVSWYQQTPGQGLQFLFEYFSETQRNKGNFPGRFSGRQFSNSRSEMNVSTLELGDSALYLCASSWLPQYEQYFGPGTRLTVT.

This chain uses TRBV5-6 with TRBJ2-2; weak D call: TRBD1 (6 bases). This CDR3 spans 16 amino acids. CDR1 SGHDT and CDR2 YYEEEE come from the germline V gene. V lost 4 bases to trimming and J lost 7 bases, with 20 bases between them. CDR3 nucleotide sequence: TGTGCCAGCAGCCAAGACCAGGACAGCACTGGCGGGGAGCTGTTTTTT. It translates to CASSQDQDSTGGELFF.

This clonotype was counted between two and nine times. V usage is TRBV7-9 and J usage is TRBJ2-3, with D unresolved. CDR3 length equals 17 residues. Trimming took 3 bases from V and 1 from J, leaving 17 bases between them. Germline CDR1 SEHNR, CDR2 FQNEAQ (reference sequence). The CDR3 DNA follows: TGTGCCAGCAGCTTTCTGTGGACCGATACCCGCACAGATACGCAGTATTTT. It yields the protein CASSFLWTDTRTDTQYF.

This chain connects TRBV29-1 to TRBJ1-1; D possibly corresponds to TRBD1 (5 bases). V lost 6 bases, J lost 0 bases, and 8 bases lay in between. Germline CDR1 reads SQVTM; CDR2 reads ANQGSEA. This CDR3 spans 12 amino acids. The CDR3 coding sequence is TGCAGCGTGGGACTGATGAACACTGAAGCTTTCTTT. As protein: CSVGLMNTEAFF.

This clonotype has more than one count but fewer than ten. V is TRBV4-2 and J is TRBJ2-1; D ambiguous. The CDR3 is made up of 12 amino acids. The germline gives CDR1 LGHNA, CDR2 YNFKEQ. V lost 8 bases to trimming and J lost 4 bases, with 9 bases between them. The CDR3 loop is CASAGSYNEQFF. CDR3 nucleotide sequence: TGTGCCAGCGCCGGGTCGTACAATGAGCAGTTCTTC.

This clonotype was observed a few times. V usage is TRBV7-9 and J usage is TRBJ2-7; TRBD2 matches 9 bases. This CDR3 has 17 residues. After removal of 3 bases from V and 4 bases from J, the junction contained 13 bases not matched to a gene. The germline CDR1 and CDR2 sequences are SEHNR and FQNEAQ (reference sequence). CDR3 amino acids: CASSFYGSREGRYEQYF. DNA for the CDR3: TGTGCCAGCAGCTTTTATGGGTCGCGGGAGGGAAGATACGAGCAGTACTTC.